Following are 2 T cell receptor beta chains from one sample sequenced in a study of blood T cell repertoires in COVID-19. Clones were sequenced by immunoSEQ multiplex PCR, and TCRdb holds only the in-frame ones, with some missing. The table shows around 270,000 clones, with approximately 85% occurring only once. Sequencing was performed on peripheral blood. The receptors were gathered from a human donor with COVID-19, enrolled during active disease. The donor label of this sample is uncertain.

This clone was seen a few times. The rearrangement joins TRBV2 to TRBJ2-7, with TRBD2 matching over 7 bases. CDR3 length equals 17 residues. Germline assignment: CDR1 SNHLY and CDR2 FYNNEI. V dropped 6 bases and J dropped 0; count of bases not matched to a gene: 14. The CDR3: CASRRDYSKKSSYEQYF. Written as DNA, the CDR3 is TGTGCCAGCAGAAGGGACTACTCCAAAAAGAGCTCCTACGAGCAGTACTTC.

The rearrangement joins TRBV7-6 to TRBJ1-2; a possible D gene is TRBD1 (6 bases). CDR1 is SGHVS, CDR2 FNYEAQ, per germline. The CDR3 has 16 amino acids. The V gene lost 2 bases and the J gene lost 6 bases, with 19 bases spanning the gap. In DNA, the CDR3 is TGTGCCAGCAGCTTAAGTGAGACAGGCCTCGGCCATGGCTACACCTTC. Its protein is CASSLSETGLGHGYTF.